The next 29 T cell receptor beta chains were all read from a single sample in a study of blood T cell repertoires in COVID-19. Method: immunoSEQ multiplex PCR; TCRdb's copy keeps in-frame clones and lacks some. In the table there are approximately 490,000 clones, about 88% of which are singletons. Sequencing used PBMCs or T cells enriched from blood (not recorded which). Source of these receptors: a woman aged 60-75 years who had recovered from COVID-19.

This chain joins TRBV5-8 and TRBJ2-7; TRBD1 agrees at 7 bases. CDR1 is SGHTS and CDR2 is YDEGEE in the germline V gene. The junction had 11 bases not matched to a gene; V was cut back by 0 bases and J by 2 bases. This CDR3 region has 17 residues. CDR3 coding DNA: TGTGCCAGCAGCTTGGCTTTCGTAACGGACAGGCCCTACGAGCAGTACGTC. This codes for CASSLAFVTDRPYEQYV.

This chain uses TRBV11-2 with TRBJ2-2; D might be TRBD1 (5 bases). The CDR3 is made up of 13 amino acids. Trimming cost V 5 bases and J 6 bases, with 10 bases left between them. Germline assignment: CDR1 SGHAT and CDR2 FQNNGV. The CDR3 nucleotides read TGTGCCAGCAGCGTCACAGGTGCCGGGGAGCTGTTTTTT. Protein sequence: CASSVTGAGELFF.

The chain recombines TRBV6-5 with TRBJ2-2; 8 bases are a match to TRBD2. Trimming took 2 bases from V and 9 from J; bases not matched to a gene: 8. Germline V gene data show CDR1 as MNHEY and CDR2 as SVGAGI. This CDR3 has 15 amino acids. The CDR3: CASSYRGLDGRELFF. The DNA for the CDR3 is TGTGCCAGCAGTTACAGGGGACTAGATGGGAGGGAGCTGTTTTTT.

The chain carries TRBV9 and TRBJ2-6, with D possibly TRBD1 on 6 matching bases. Trimming cost V 4 bases and J 2 bases, with 16 bases left between them. Germline loops: CDR1 SGDLS, CDR2 YYNGEE. The CDR3 totals 17 residues. The CDR3 nucleotides read TGTGCCAGCAGCCCTAATCAGGGGATGGCTGGGGCCAACGTCCTGACTTTC. Translating gives CASSPNQGMAGANVLTF.

The chain links TRBV6-5 to TRBJ1-5; D gene uncertain. The CDR3 totals 13 residues. Germline V lookup: CDR1 MNHEY, CDR2 SVGAGI. V lost 6 bases and J 4 bases, leaving 10 bases between the germline ends. CDR3 in amino acids: CASRLTGNQPQHF. The CDR3 region has the DNA TGTGCCAGCAGACTAACGGGGAATCAGCCCCAGCATTTT.

J is TRBJ2-3 and V is TRBV19; possible D gene TRBD1, 5 bases. The CDR3 runs 15 residues. Germline lookup yields CDR1 LNHDA and CDR2 SQIVND (reference sequence). Trimming stripped 3 bases from V and 3 bases from J, with 13 bases between. CDR3 in amino acids: CASSIKSGSTDTQYF. CDR3 in DNA: TGTGCCAGTAGTATTAAGTCAGGGTCAACAGATACGCAGTATTTT. The complete variable domain, with remaining parts taken from reference TRBV19 and TRBJ2-3, reads DGGITQSPKYLFRKEGQNVTLSCEQNLNHDAMYWYRQDPGQGLRLIYYSQIVNDFQKGDIAEGYSVSREKKESFPLTVTSAQKNPTAFYLCASSIKSGSTDTQYFGPGTRLTVL.

The chain employs TRBV6-2 or TRBV6-3 and TRBJ2-3; a weak D match, TRBD1 (5 bases). Germline-derived CDR1 and CDR2 are MNHEY and SVGEGT. The CDR3 has 15 residues. The ends were cut back, 2 bases at V and 5 bases at J, with 14 bases in the middle. Written as DNA, the CDR3 is TGTGCCAGCAGTTACCCGACTCTAGGGGTAGATACGCAGTATTTT. This encodes CASSYPTLGVDTQYF.

The chain employs TRBV11-3 and TRBJ2-5, with TRBD1 matching 7 bases. This CDR3 has 15 residues. Looked up from germline, CDR1 is SGHNT and CDR2 is YENEEA. V lost 1 base and J lost 5; bases outside the gene matches: 7. Here the CDR3 reads CASSLGEGAFETQYF. In nucleotides, the CDR3 is TGTGCCAGCAGCTTAGGCGAGGGGGCTTTCGAGACCCAGTACTTC.

The chain combines TRBV6-2 or TRBV6-3 with TRBJ2-7; 7 bases agree with TRBD1. The V gene's germline CDR1 is MNHEY and CDR2 SVGEGT. V was clipped by 5 bases and J by 7 bases; unmatched bases: 8. The CDR3 covers 13 residues. The CDR3 coding sequence is TGTGCCAGCAGTCCCCCGACAGGGCGGGAGCAGTACGTC. Translating gives CASSPPTGREQYV.

This clone was seen just once. J is TRBJ1-1 and V is TRBV18, with 9 nucleotides matching TRBD1. V was clipped by 4 bases and J by 2 bases; unmatched bases: 8. Germline V gene sequence: CDR1 KGHSH, CDR2 LQKENI. The CDR3 contains 16 residues. The DNA of the CDR3 is TGTGCCAGCTCACTCCGGGACAGGGTCGGTAACACTGAAGCTTTCTTT. The encoded protein is CASSLRDRVGNTEAFF.

The CDR3 reads CATSDSTRTYGYTF. CDR3 DNA: TGTGCCACCAGTGATTCCACTAGGACGTATGGCTACACCTTC. J is TRBJ1-2 and V is TRBV24-1, with D hard to call. Trimming shortened V by 2 bases and J by 5 bases, and 11 bases separated the two germline ends. The CDR3 sequence is 14 residues long. Germline V CDR1 and CDR2: KGHDR, SFDVKD.

This clone was picked up one time. V usage is TRBV5-4 and J usage is TRBJ2-1; a possible D gene is TRBD1 (5 bases). V lost 0 bases and J 4 bases, leaving 11 bases between the germline ends. There are 15 residues in the CDR3. Looked up from germline, CDR1 is SGHNT and CDR2 is YYREEE (reference sequence). Written as DNA, the CDR3 is TGTGCCAGCAGCTTGGTTTTGTCAGGGTACAATGAGCAGTTCTTC. This gives the protein CASSLVLSGYNEQFF.

The chain links TRBV10-3 to TRBJ2-2; the match to TRBD1 covers 12 bases. With V trimmed by 6 bases and J by 7 bases, 3 bases remained unmatched. This CDR3 is 14 amino acids long. Germline CDR1 is ENHRY and CDR2 is SYGVKD. The CDR3 DNA is TGTGCCATCAGGGGACAGGGGGCAGACGGGGAGCTGTTTTTT. Protein: CAIRGQGADGELFF.

The gene calls are TRBV27 and TRBJ2-2; D may be TRBD1 (6 bases). V was pared by 4 bases and J by 4 bases, with 10 bases between. The CDR3 covers 14 residues. Germline V gene data show CDR1 as MNHEY and CDR2 as SMNVEV (reference sequence). CDR3 DNA: TGTGCCAGCAGTTCCGCAGGGGTCACCGGGGAGCTGTTTTTT. This encodes CASSSAGVTGELFF.

The chain couples TRBV18 to TRBJ1-5, with D possibly being TRBD1 (5 bases). Trimming cost V 3 bases and J 2 bases, with 8 bases left between them. Germline V gene sequence: CDR1 KGHSH, CDR2 LQKENI. The CDR3 loop spans 14 amino acids. CDR3 sequence reads: CASSPGGGNQPQHF. CDR3 DNA sequence: TGTGCCAGCTCACCCGGGGGAGGCAATCAGCCCCAGCATTTT.

This chain connects TRBV27 to TRBJ1-5, with D possibly TRBD1 on 6 matching bases. CDR1 is MNHEY and CDR2 is SMNVEV in the germline V gene (reference sequence). V was shortened by 6 bases and J by 0 bases, with 15 bases between the two germline ends. CDR3 length equals 16 residues. The CDR3 region is CASSPQGWGSNQPQHF. CDR3 DNA sequence: TGTGCCAGCAGCCCACAGGGTTGGGGTAGCAATCAGCCCCAGCATTTT.

J is TRBJ1-6 and V is TRBV6-1; 7 nucleotides agree with TRBD1. Germline CDR1 reads MNHNS; CDR2 reads SASEGT. The CDR3 is 15 amino acids. V was clipped by 1 base and J by 10 bases; unmatched bases: 7. The CDR3 region has the DNA TGTGCCAGCAGTGAAGTCGACAGGGTGGGCTCACCCCTCCACTTT. Translated: CASSEVDRVGSPLHF.

A single count supports this clone. The chain couples TRBV7-9 to TRBJ2-5; D is unresolved. V lost 5 bases and J 5 bases, leaving 12 bases between the germline ends. The CDR3 spans 13 residues. CDR1 is SEHNR, CDR2 FQNEAQ, per germline (reference sequence). As DNA, the CDR3 is TGTGCCAGCAGCCAACCAAACCGGGAGACCCAGTACTTC. It is translated as CASSQPNRETQYF.

This clone was seen a handful of times. The chain employs TRBV7-2 and TRBJ1-1; possibly TRBD1 for D (5 bases). Germline V gene data show CDR1 as SGHTA and CDR2 as FQGNSA. This CDR3 has 14 residues. V gave up 4 bases and J gave up 5 bases, with 14 bases separating them. This chain's CDR3 is CASSWGGIGTEAFF. CDR3 DNA: TGTGCCAGCAGCTGGGGGGGGATAGGTACTGAAGCTTTCTTT. Together with reference TRBV7-2 and TRBJ1-1, the CDR3 gives the full variable domain: GAGVSQSPSNKVTEKGKDVELRCDPISGHTALYWYRQSLGQGLEFLIYFQGNSAPDKSGLPSDRFSAERTGGSVSTLTIQRTQQEDSAVYLCASSWGGIGTEAFFGQGTRLTVV.

CDR3 sequence (DNA): TGTGCCAGCAGTCGGGGACAGAAAGTCTCCTACGAGCAGTACTTC. Protein product: CASSRGQKVSYEQYF. The genes are TRBV6-5 and TRBJ2-7, with 7 nucleotides matching TRBD1. V lost 5 bases, J lost 0 bases, and 7 bases stayed unmatched. Germline lookup yields CDR1 MNHEY and CDR2 SVGAGI. CDR3 length: 15 residues.

The V gene is TRBV6-5, the J gene TRBJ2-3; possibly TRBD2 for D (7 bases). The germline V gene has CDR1 MNHEY and CDR2 SVGAGI. The CDR3 contains 11 residues. The CDR3 loop reads CTSRGADTQYF. CDR3 in DNA: TGTACATCACGGGGGGCGGATACGCAGTATTTT.

The chain combines TRBV3-1 (or the pseudogene TRBV3-2) with TRBJ2-2; D possibly corresponds to TRBD2 (6 bases). The ends were cut back, 3 bases at V and 0 bases at J, with 8 bases in the middle. The CDR3 is 15 amino acids. Germline assignment: CDR1 LGHDT and CDR2 YNNKEL (reference sequence). CDR3 amino acids: CASSHGGPNTGELFF. In DNA, the CDR3 is TGTGCCAGCAGCCACGGGGGTCCGAACACCGGGGAGCTGTTTTTT.

DNA of the CDR3: TGCGCCAGCAGACAGGGTTACGAGCAGTACTTC. Its translation is CASRQGYEQYF. V and J are TRBV10-2 and TRBJ2-7, with D possibly matching TRBD1 (6 bases). Looked up from germline, CDR1 is WSHSY and CDR2 is SAAADI. The CDR3 loop spans 11 amino acids. Between the trimmed V and J ends, which lost 6 bases and 4 bases, there was a span of 7 bases.

The genes are TRBV5-1 and TRBJ1-1, with D perhaps TRBD1 (5 bases). Germline CDR1 is SGHRS and CDR2 is YFSETQ. The V end was cut by 7 bases, the J end by 1 base, with 20 bases between. This CDR3 contains 16 residues. CDR3 sequence: CASYPSPPGGNTEAFF. The CDR3 bases are TGCGCCAGCTACCCGAGCCCTCCCGGGGGGAACACTGAAGCTTTCTTT.

The rearrangement joins TRBV29-1 to TRBJ1-5; 7 nucleotides line up with TRBD1. The V gene's germline CDR1 is SQVTM and CDR2 ANQGSEA. J was trimmed by 0 bases and V by 7 bases; bases with no gene match: 6. The CDR3 is 14 residues long. The CDR3 here is CSAVTGLSNQPQHF. The CDR3 nucleotides read TGCAGCGCCGTGACAGGGCTTAGCAATCAGCCCCAGCATTTT.

This chain links TRBV11-2 with TRBJ1-2, with 7 nucleotides matching TRBD1. The CDR3 runs to 13 residues. The germline V gene encodes CDR1 SGHAT and CDR2 FQNNGV. V shed 4 bases, J shed 3 bases, and the junction held 2 bases outside the gene matches. The CDR3 spells CASSSTGYYGYTF. The DNA for the CDR3 is TGTGCCAGCAGCTCGACAGGGTACTATGGCTACACCTTC. The full variable domain, in which reference TRBV11-2 and TRBJ1-2 provide the parts outside the CDR3, is EAGVAQSPRYKIIEKRQSVAFWCNPISGHATLYWYQQILGQGPKLLIQFQNNGVVDDSQLPKDRFSAERLKGVDSTLKIQPAKLEDSAVYLCASSSTGYYGYTFGSGTRLTVV.

V is TRBV13 and J is TRBJ2-7, with 11 bases aligning to TRBD1. Germline lookup yields CDR1 PRHDT and CDR2 FYEKMQ (reference sequence). CDR3 length equals 14 residues. The ends lost 5 bases at V and 6 bases at J; junction bases unmatched: 6. The CDR3 sequence is CASSGQGAYREQYV. CDR3 DNA: TGTGCCAGCAGCGGACAGGGGGCGTATCGCGAGCAGTACGTC.

The chain combines TRBV7-8 with TRBJ2-7; D possibly corresponds to TRBD2 (5 bases). The V and J ends lost 4 bases and 2 bases respectively, with 18 bases between them. Per the germline V gene, CDR1 is SGHVS and CDR2 is FQNEAQ. The CDR3 has 16 amino acids. CDR3 sequence: CASSSTYGQLAYEQYV. The CDR3 DNA reads as TGTGCCAGCAGCTCAACTTACGGGCAACTAGCCTACGAGCAGTACGTC.

This sequence joins TRBV6-1 and TRBJ1-1; D remains ambiguous. V lost 2 bases and J 2 bases, leaving 12 bases between the germline ends. The germline CDR1 and CDR2 sequences are MNHNS and SASEGT. The CDR3 length is 15 residues. The CDR3 bases are TGTGCCAGCAGTGAACAGGATTTCACTAACACTGAAGCTTTCTTT. Translation: CASSEQDFTNTEAFF.